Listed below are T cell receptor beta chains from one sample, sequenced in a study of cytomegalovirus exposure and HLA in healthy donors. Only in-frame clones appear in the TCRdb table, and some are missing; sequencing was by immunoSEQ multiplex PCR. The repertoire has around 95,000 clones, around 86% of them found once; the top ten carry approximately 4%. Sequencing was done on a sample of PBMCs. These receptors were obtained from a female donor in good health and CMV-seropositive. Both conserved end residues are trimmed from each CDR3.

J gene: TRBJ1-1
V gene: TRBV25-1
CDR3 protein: ASSALDTLKASNTEAF

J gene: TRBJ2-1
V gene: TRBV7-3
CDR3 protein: ASSPDSRASYNEQF

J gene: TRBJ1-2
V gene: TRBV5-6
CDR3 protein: ASSYNWGQAYGYT

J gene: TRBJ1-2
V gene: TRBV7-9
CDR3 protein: ASSLGHEVINYGYP

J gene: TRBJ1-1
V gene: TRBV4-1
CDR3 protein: ASSHTGSANAEAF

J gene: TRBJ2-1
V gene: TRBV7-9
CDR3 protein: ASSLGDTIFNEQF

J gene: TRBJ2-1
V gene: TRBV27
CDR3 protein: ASSLSGRARGEQF

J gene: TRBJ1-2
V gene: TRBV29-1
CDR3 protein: SVADRVTGYT

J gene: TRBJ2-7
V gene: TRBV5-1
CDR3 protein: ASSLATMTGVVYEQY

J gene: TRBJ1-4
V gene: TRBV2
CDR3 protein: ASSLNAIPQEKLF

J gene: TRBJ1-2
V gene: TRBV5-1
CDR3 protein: ASSLAPQGAGGYT

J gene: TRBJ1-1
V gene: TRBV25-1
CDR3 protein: ASSRGTGQRGRTEAF

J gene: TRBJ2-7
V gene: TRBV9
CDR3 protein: ASSPGPGAYEQY

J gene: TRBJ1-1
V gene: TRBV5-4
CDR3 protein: ASSSKDRGSYEAF

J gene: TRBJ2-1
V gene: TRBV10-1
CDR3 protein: ASSGTSGRDEQF

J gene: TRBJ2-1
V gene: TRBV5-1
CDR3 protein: ASSLGDSSYNEQF

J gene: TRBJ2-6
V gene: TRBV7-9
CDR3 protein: ASNTVISGANVLT

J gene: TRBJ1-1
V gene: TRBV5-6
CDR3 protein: ASSLPRSSAF

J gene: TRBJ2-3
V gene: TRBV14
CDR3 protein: ASSQRTGYTDTQY

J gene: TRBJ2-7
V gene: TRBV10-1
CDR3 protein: ASSEPGGGRDEQY

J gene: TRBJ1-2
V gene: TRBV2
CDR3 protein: ASSGVTAYGYT

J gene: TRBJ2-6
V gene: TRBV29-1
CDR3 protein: SVDGTGSGANVLT

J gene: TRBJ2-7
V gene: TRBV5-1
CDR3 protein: ASSLGNGGVYEQY

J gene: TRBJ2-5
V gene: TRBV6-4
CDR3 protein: ASSDPTGVQETQY

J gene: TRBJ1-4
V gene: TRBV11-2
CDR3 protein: ASSLVRTGDEKLF

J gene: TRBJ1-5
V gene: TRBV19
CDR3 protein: ASSTGTGGNSNQPQH

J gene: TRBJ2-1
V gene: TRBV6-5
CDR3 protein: ASSSIGGAWNEQF

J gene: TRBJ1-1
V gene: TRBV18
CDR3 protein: ASSRNGQGLNTEAF

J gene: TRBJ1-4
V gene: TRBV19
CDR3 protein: ASSIPGGATNEKLF

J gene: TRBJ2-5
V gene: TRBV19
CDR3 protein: ASSMTFLLRLAEETQY

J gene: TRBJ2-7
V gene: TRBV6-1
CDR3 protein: ASSVDRARNEQY

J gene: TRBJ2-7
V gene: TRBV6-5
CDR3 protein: ASRLTSGPYEQY

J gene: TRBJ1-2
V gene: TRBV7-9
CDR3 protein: ASSLPRDSGYT

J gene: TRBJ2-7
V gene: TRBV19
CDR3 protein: ASRPSGGYGNEQY

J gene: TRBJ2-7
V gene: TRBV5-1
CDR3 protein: ASTWGVSYEQY

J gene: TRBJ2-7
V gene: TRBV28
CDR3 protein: ASVGQGDFRRNQY

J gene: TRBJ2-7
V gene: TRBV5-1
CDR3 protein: ASSSGLSPTGRYEQY

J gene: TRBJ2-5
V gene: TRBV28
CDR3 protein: ASSPLGAGPRKTQY

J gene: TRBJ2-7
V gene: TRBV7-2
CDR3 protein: ASSFRAAQGAGEQY

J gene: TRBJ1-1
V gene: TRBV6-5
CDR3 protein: ASSPAWGETF

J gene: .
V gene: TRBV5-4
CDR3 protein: ASNRLGKDEQY

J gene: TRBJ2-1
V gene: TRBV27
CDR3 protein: ASSPRQVRYNEQF

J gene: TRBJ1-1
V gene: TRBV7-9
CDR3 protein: ASSSWTDLGMNTEAF

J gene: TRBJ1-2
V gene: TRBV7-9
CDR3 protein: ASSLAGTVRGYT

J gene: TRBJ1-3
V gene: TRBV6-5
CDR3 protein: ASLGGGGNTIY

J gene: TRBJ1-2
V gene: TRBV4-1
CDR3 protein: ASSQDLANYGYT

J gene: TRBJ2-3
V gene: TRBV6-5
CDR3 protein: ASTPVAISDTQY

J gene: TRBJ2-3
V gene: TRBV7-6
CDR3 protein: ASSLVVGTDTQY

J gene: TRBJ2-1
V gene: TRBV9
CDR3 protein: ASSVEGLAGVAYEQF

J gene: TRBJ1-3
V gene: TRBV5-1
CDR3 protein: ASSLGRGSGNTIY

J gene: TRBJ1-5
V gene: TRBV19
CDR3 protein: ASSIDLGGASNQPQH

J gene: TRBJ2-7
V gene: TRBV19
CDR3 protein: ASSMTGSSYEQY

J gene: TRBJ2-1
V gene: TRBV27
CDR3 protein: ASSLASNNEQF

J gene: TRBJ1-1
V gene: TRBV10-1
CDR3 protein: ASSEWKGVRTEAF

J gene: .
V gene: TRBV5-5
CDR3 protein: ASRRDLLIYEQY

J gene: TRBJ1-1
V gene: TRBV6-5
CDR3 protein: ASIAKYMNTEAF

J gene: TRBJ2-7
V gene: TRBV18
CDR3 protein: ASSPSGKSSYEQY